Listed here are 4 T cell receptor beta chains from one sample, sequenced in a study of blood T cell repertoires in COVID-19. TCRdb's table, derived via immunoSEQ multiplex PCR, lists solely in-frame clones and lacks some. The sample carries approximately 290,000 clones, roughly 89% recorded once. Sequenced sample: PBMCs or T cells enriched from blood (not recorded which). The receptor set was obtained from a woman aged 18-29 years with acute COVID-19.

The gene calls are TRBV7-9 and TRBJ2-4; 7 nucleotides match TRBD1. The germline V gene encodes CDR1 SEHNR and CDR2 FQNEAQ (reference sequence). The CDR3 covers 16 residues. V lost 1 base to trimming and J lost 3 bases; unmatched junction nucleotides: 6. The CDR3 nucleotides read TGTGCCAGCAGCTTAGGACAGGGTGTCGGCAAAAACATTCAGTACTTC. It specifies CASSLGQGVGKNIQYF.

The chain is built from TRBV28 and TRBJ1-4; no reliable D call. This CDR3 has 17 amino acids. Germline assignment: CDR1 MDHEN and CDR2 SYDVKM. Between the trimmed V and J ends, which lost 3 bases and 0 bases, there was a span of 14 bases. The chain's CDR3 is CASSLGLWEATNEKLFF. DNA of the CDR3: TGTGCCAGCAGTTTGGGCCTCTGGGAGGCAACTAATGAAAAACTGTTTTTT.

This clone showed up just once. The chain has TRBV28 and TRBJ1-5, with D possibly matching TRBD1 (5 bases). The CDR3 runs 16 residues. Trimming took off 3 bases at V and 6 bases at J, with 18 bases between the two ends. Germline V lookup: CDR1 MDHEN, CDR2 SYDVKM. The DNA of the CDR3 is TGTGCCAGCAGTTTCTGGACATTAAGAAAGGGTCAGCCCCAGCATTTT. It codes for CASSFWTLRKGQPQHF.

As DNA, the CDR3 is TGTGCCAGCAGCTTCCAGGGGGATTTAATCACCGGGGAGCTGTTTTTT. Protein: CASSFQGDLITGELFF. The chain couples TRBV7-3 to TRBJ2-2; 7 positions match TRBD1. The CDR3 is 16 residues long. V lost 3 bases, J lost 4 bases, and 8 bases stayed unmatched. Germline CDR1 reads SGHTA; CDR2 reads FQGTGA.